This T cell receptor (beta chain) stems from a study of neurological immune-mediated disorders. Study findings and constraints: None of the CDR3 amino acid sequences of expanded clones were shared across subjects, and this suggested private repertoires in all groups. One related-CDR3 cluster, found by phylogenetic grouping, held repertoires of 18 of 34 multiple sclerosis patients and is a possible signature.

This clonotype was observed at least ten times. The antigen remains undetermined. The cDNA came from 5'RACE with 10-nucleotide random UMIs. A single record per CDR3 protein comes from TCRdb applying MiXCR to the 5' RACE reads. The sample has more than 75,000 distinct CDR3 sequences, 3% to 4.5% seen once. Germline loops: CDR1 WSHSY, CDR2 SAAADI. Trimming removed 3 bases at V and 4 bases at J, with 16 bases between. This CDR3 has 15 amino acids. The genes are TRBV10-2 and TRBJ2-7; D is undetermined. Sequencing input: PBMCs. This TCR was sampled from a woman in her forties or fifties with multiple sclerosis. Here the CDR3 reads CASSEPQFPLYEQYF. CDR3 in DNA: TGCGCCAGCAGTGAACCACAGTTCCCCTTGTACGAGCAGTACTTC.